The source of this T cell receptor beta chain is a study of cytomegalovirus exposure and HLA in healthy donors. Study-wide background: In an early release, HLA-typed donors contributed approximately 80 million unique TCR sequences.

V shed 4 bases, J shed 10 bases, and the junction held 21 bases outside the gene matches. The CDR3 runs to 17 residues. Germline V CDR1 and CDR2: SGDLS, YYNGEE. Study-level findings and limits: Another analysis was done later, and it associated approximately 15,000 TCR beta sequences with HLA alleles at 0.05 false discovery rate. In a later analysis, TCR beta V- and J-gene trimming showed a link to a missense DCLRE1C variant.

The PCR was carried out with 60 Vbeta primers and 13 Jbeta primers. In the original workflow: Around 10 million shared chains were among approximately 80 million unique TCR beta chains counted in a later analysis. Here immunoSEQ multiplex PCR was the method, and the copy in TCRdb shows in-frame clones only, minus some. The V and J calls and the clone size are those of that table, but D and trimming were determined from the DNA. This sample yields 95,000 to 130,000 clones, of which 60% to 70% are seen a single time; over 8.5% belongs to the top ten. To note about this clone: What it recognizes is unknown.

Sample: PBMCs. This chain links TRBV9 with TRBJ1-2, with 8 nucleotides matching TRBD1. This clonotype was sampled from a woman between 40 and 50 years old in good health and CMV-seropositive. CDR3: CASSLHQQGVNWNTYTF. CDR3 coding DNA: TGTGCCAGCAGCTTACATCAACAGGGGGTAAATTGGAATACCTACACCTTC.